This T cell receptor beta chain was found in a study of T cell responses to AZD1222 COVID-19 vaccine. Sequenced by immunoSEQ multiplex PCR; TCRdb stores in-frame clones only, minus some. The sample lists some 97,000 clones, 85% to 90% occurring once. Notes on this clone: Antigen specificity is unknown.

Study outcomes and limitations: As reported, nearly half of all spike-specific TCRs target variant regions that are unmutated. Compared with day 0, the breadth and depth of the Spike-specific TCR repertoire rose significantly after two doses of AZD1222. Mostly white British, mostly female donors; authors suggested clonal diversity may be underestimated. None of the repertoires were sampled until the peak T cell response had passed.

V trimming: 3 bases; J trimming: 5 bases; junction bases outside the gene matches: 6. The germline V gene encodes CDR1 LNHDA and CDR2 SQIVND (reference sequence). CDR3 length equals 14 residues. The chain couples TRBV19 to TRBJ2-5; TRBD2 matches 7 bases. Specimen: peripheral blood, collected on day 0 of AZD1222 vaccination. The receptor was derived from an adult in good health. In DNA, the CDR3 is TGTGCCAGTAGTATCTTGGCGGGGGTGGAGACCCAGTACTTC. Amino acid sequence: CASSILAGVETQYF.